This TCR delta chain comes out of a study of gamma-delta chains in newborns, infants, children. Turning to the study itself: Polyclonal expansion of innate γδ T cells after birth follows microbial exposure.

TCRdb re-called clones from the reads using CATT. The table records about 8,500 delta-chain clones, 3% to 4% of them present only once. Only a few counts were recorded for this clone. One end of the junction does not line up with germline, which may come from a read error. CDR1 and CDR2 from the germline V gene are GEAIGNYY and EKD. The CDR3 totals 19 residues. This TCR was sampled from a child who was a newborn, infant or young child, either healthy, febrile or measles-vaccinated (not recorded which). Sequenced sample: blood. This chain connects TRDV2 to TRDJ3, with 11 bases aligning to TRDD3. CDR3 loop: CACEPVLGDSSWGTRQMFF. The DNA for the CDR3 is TGTGCCTGTGAGCCCGTACTGGGGGATAGCTCCTGGGGCACCCGACAGATGTTTTTC.